The 27 T cell receptor beta chains listed next were all sequenced from one sample in a study of blood T cell repertoires in COVID-19. Assay used: immunoSEQ multiplex PCR; TCRdb lists only in-frame clones, some missing. The sample lists a few hundred thousand clones, 70% to 90% seen once, with approximately 5.2% in the top ten. The sequenced material came from PBMCs or T cells enriched from blood (not recorded which). The receptors here all came from a woman under 40 who had recovered from COVID-19.

J is TRBJ1-3 and V is TRBV5-6; D is undetermined. Germline CDR1 and CDR2: SGHDT and YYEEEE. The CDR3 is made up of 14 amino acids. V lost 0 bases, J lost 3 bases, and 7 bases lay in between. Here the CDR3 reads CASSLETSGNTIYF. The CDR3 DNA reads TGTGCCAGCAGCTTGGAGACAAGTGGAAACACCATATATTTT.

The chain employs TRBV6-2 or TRBV6-3 and TRBJ1-5; D is undetermined. V dropped 0 bases and J dropped 2 bases, with 14 bases sitting between them. The CDR3 length is 17 residues. CDR1 is MNHEY and CDR2 is SVGEGT in the germline V gene. CDR3 loop: CASSYSRGTRGNQPQHF. The CDR3 nucleotides read TGTGCCAGCAGTTACTCAAGAGGTACCAGAGGCAATCAGCCCCAGCATTTT.

V is TRBV30 and J is TRBJ1-2, with D unclear. Trimming cost V 2 bases and J 0 bases, with 19 bases left between them. Germline V lookup: CDR1 GTSNPN, CDR2 SVGIG (reference sequence). This CDR3 has 17 residues. The DNA for the CDR3 is TGTGCCTGGAGTTGGGCCCCTTCCTTCCTCACTAACTATGGCTACACCTTC. This sequence encodes CAWSWAPSFLTNYGYTF.

The chain recombines TRBV19 with TRBJ1-2; D perhaps matches TRBD1 (5 bases). The CDR3 consists of 16 residues. Trimming left V 8 bases short and J 3 bases short, with 22 bases between. The V gene's germline CDR1 is LNHDA and CDR2 SQIVND (reference sequence). The CDR3 DNA sequence: TGTGCCAGTTCGACCGGCCCAGGGATGGGTCACTATGGCTACACCTTC. Protein sequence: CASSTGPGMGHYGYTF.

This clone was observed a few times. This chain uses TRBV9 with TRBJ2-2; D is possibly TRBD2 (5 bases). Trimming took 0 bases from V and 6 from J, leaving 6 bases between them. This CDR3 comprises 13 residues. The V gene's germline CDR1 is SGDLS and CDR2 YYNGEE. The CDR3 loop is CASSVDGAGELFF. The CDR3 region has the DNA TGTGCCAGCAGCGTAGACGGGGCCGGGGAGCTGTTTTTT.

J is TRBJ1-2 and V is TRBV7-2, with TRBD1 matching over 8 bases. This CDR3 spans 13 amino acids. Looked up from germline, CDR1 is SGHTA and CDR2 is FQGNSA. The J segment lost 6 bases and the V segment lost 5 bases, leaving 5 bases of the junction unmatched. In nucleotides, the CDR3 is TGTGCCAGCAGCCCTTCAGGGGGCGATGGCTACACCTTC. Residues: CASSPSGGDGYTF.

This clone was seen just once. The chain uses TRBV12-3 or TRBV12-4 and TRBJ1-6; D is undetermined. V lost 2 bases, J lost 7 bases, and 6 bases lay in between. This CDR3 is built from 13 residues. The CDR3 region has the DNA TGTGCCAGCAGTTTAAGCGCGAATTCACCCCTCCACTTT. Amino acid sequence: CASSLSANSPLHF.

The chain uses TRBV7-2 and TRBJ2-7; the match to TRBD1 covers 8 bases. The CDR3 consists of 15 residues. Germline-derived CDR1 and CDR2 are SGHTA and FQGNSA. V shed 5 bases and J 0 bases; nucleotides not matched to a gene: 6. CDR3 in amino acids: CASSPDRGSSYEQYF. The CDR3 coding sequence is TGTGCCAGCAGCCCCGACAGGGGTAGCTCCTACGAGCAGTACTTC.

This clone was detected a few times. This chain uses TRBV9 with TRBJ2-7; D perhaps matches TRBD1 (6 bases). Looked up from germline, CDR1 is SGDLS and CDR2 is YYNGEE. Trimming stripped 0 bases from V and 3 bases from J, with 10 bases between. The CDR3 spans 14 residues. CDR3 region: CASSVDVGGYEQYF. Written as DNA, the CDR3 is TGTGCCAGCAGCGTAGACGTAGGGGGCTACGAGCAGTACTTC.

The chain joins TRBV7-6 to TRBJ1-3; possibly TRBD1 for D (6 bases). Germline CDR1 SGHVS, CDR2 FNYEAQ. The CDR3 is made up of 15 amino acids. Trimming stripped 6 bases from V and 3 bases from J, with 15 bases between. CDR3 amino acids: CASRNTGRDGNTIYF. In DNA, the CDR3 is TGTGCCAGCAGAAATACAGGGCGTGATGGAAACACCATATATTTT.

The chain carries TRBV6-1 and TRBJ1-1; D remains unclear. Germline CDR1 and CDR2: MNHNS and SASEGT. Trimming stripped 3 bases from V and 4 bases from J, with 6 bases between. This CDR3 has 12 amino acids. The CDR3 loop reads CASSEKPTEAFF. The CDR3 DNA reads as TGTGCCAGCAGTGAGAAGCCCACTGAAGCTTTCTTT.

The chain combines TRBV3-1 (or the pseudogene TRBV3-2) with TRBJ2-5; 8 nucleotides agree with TRBD2. Per the germline V gene, CDR1 is LGHDT and CDR2 is YNNKEL (reference sequence). Germline trimming cut 6 bases from V and 9 bases from J; bases unmatched to any gene: 12. This CDR3 contains 14 residues. CDR3 residues: CASSPSGGPDAQYF. The CDR3 DNA reads TGTGCCAGCAGTCCGAGCGGGGGTCCGGATGCCCAGTACTTC.

The chain has TRBV15 and TRBJ1-6; maybe TRBD1 (6 bases). This CDR3 comprises 16 residues. Germline V gives CDR1 LNHNV, CDR2 YYDKDF (reference sequence). V lost 1 base to trimming and J lost 6 bases, with 13 bases between them. CDR3 in DNA: TGTGCCACCAGCAGAGGGGGGGGCAGAGGTAATTCACCCCTCCACTTT. It yields the protein CATSRGGGRGNSPLHF.

This clone was counted a single time. J is TRBJ1-2 and V is TRBV30, with 7 nucleotides matching TRBD1. Germline CDR1 is GTSNPN and CDR2 is SVGIG (reference sequence). Germline trimming cut 2 bases from V and 7 bases from J; bases unmatched to any gene: 10. The CDR3 totals 14 residues. The CDR3 sequence: CAWSPDRLAGGYTF. CDR3 DNA: TGTGCCTGGAGTCCGGACAGGTTGGCTGGTGGCTACACCTTC.

A single count supports this clone. The chain has TRBV9 and TRBJ1-1, with D possibly TRBD1 on 5 matching bases. From germline, CDR1 is SGDLS and CDR2 YYNGEE. V was cut by 0 bases and J by 4 bases, with 13 bases left in between. The CDR3 runs to 15 residues. CDR3 sequence reads: CASSVDGGVGTEAFF. The CDR3 DNA reads as TGTGCCAGCAGCGTAGACGGGGGAGTCGGCACTGAAGCTTTCTTT. The full variable domain, its missing parts supplied by reference TRBV9 and TRBJ1-1, is DSGVTQTPKHLITATGQRVTLRCSPRSGDLSVYWYQQSLDQGLQFLIQYYNGEERAKGNILERFSAQQFPDLHSELNLSSLELGDSALYFCASSVDGGVGTEAFFGQGTRLTVV.

The chain has TRBV18 and TRBJ1-1, with no clear D. In germline, CDR1 is KGHSH, CDR2 LQKENI. The V end was cut by 6 bases, the J end by 4 bases, with 21 bases between. This CDR3 spans 16 amino acids. CDR3: CASSPVTSLTGTEAFF. CDR3 DNA sequence: TGTGCCAGCTCCCCCGTGACGTCCTTGACGGGCACTGAAGCTTTCTTT.

The chain uses TRBV3-1 (or the pseudogene TRBV3-2) and TRBJ1-3, with D possibly matching TRBD1 (6 bases). The V and J ends lost 0 bases and 0 bases respectively, with 21 bases between them. The CDR3 sequence is 20 residues long. Germline CDR1 and CDR2: LGHDT and YNNKEL (reference sequence). CDR3 bases: TGTGCCAGCAGCCAAGATCGTTTGATGTCAGGGGTCTACTCTGGAAACACCATATATTTT. This translates into CASSQDRLMSGVYSGNTIYF.

V usage is TRBV9 and J usage is TRBJ1-5; unclear D gene. This CDR3 is 13 amino acids long. V lost 0 bases, J lost 7 bases, and 8 bases lay in between. In germline, CDR1 is SGDLS, CDR2 YYNGEE. Written as DNA, the CDR3 is TGTGCCAGCAGCGTAGATTCCAGACAGCCCCAGCATTTT. Residues: CASSVDSRQPQHF. Looking up the rest from reference TRBV9 and TRBJ1-5 gives the full variable domain: DSGVTQTPKHLITATGQRVTLRCSPRSGDLSVYWYQQSLDQGLQFLIQYYNGEERAKGNILERFSAQQFPDLHSELNLSSLELGDSALYFCASSVDSRQPQHFGDGTRLSIL.

The genes are TRBV19 and TRBJ2-1, with 8 positions matching TRBD2. CDR3 length equals 16 residues. V trimming: 2 bases; J trimming: 4 bases; junction bases outside the gene matches: 7. Germline V gene sequence: CDR1 LNHDA, CDR2 SQIVND (reference sequence). CDR3 in DNA: TGTGCCAGTAGTATAATAGGTAGCGGGGTATACAATGAGCAGTTCTTC. Translating gives CASSIIGSGVYNEQFF.

The genes are TRBV10-1 and TRBJ1-4; the D gene is possibly TRBD1 (6 bases). Germline CDR1 WNHNN, CDR2 SYGVQD (reference sequence). Trimming removed 3 bases from V and 4 bases from J, with 12 bases in between. The CDR3 runs 15 residues. CDR3 in amino acids: CASSDGTTRNEKLFF. The DNA of the CDR3 is TGCGCCAGCAGTGACGGGACAACTCGTAATGAAAAACTGTTTTTT.

The rearrangement uses TRBV21-1 and TRBJ2-2; the table's D gene call, TRBD2, was not cross checked with the DNA. TRBV21-1 is a documented pseudogene. CDR3 size: 19 residues. DNA for the CDR3: TGTGCCAGCAGCAAAGCGCTTCAACGGAGACGAGGAATCACCGGGGAGCTGTTTTTT. It yields the protein CASSKALQRRRGITGELFF.

The chain has TRBV2 and TRBJ2-2; 13 nucleotides align to TRBD2. Germline V gene data show CDR1 as SNHLY and CDR2 as FYNNEI. This CDR3 contains 16 residues. After removal of 6 bases from V and 0 bases from J, the junction contained 1 base not matched to a gene. The CDR3 region has the DNA TGTGCCAGCAGGACTAGCGGGGGGACGAACACCGGGGAGCTGTTTTTT. Protein: CASRTSGGTNTGELFF.

The rearrangement uses TRBV7-9 and TRBJ1-2; D is uncertain. The CDR3 consists of 13 residues. Trimming cost V 0 bases and J 5 bases, with 7 bases left between them. The germline CDR1 and CDR2 sequences are SEHNR and FQNEAQ (reference sequence). Written as DNA, the CDR3 is TGTGCCAGCAGCTTAGCGAAAGCGTATGGCTACACCTTC. It translates to CASSLAKAYGYTF. The full variable domain, its missing parts supplied by reference TRBV7-9 and TRBJ1-2, is DTGVSQNPRHKITKRGQNVTFRCDPISEHNRLYWYRQTLGQGPEFLTYFQNEAQLEKSRLLSDRFSAERPKGSFSTLEIQRTEQGDSAMYLCASSLAKAYGYTFGSGTRLTVV.

This chain joins TRBV5-4 and TRBJ2-4, with TRBD1 matching over 7 bases. The junction had 4 bases not matched to a gene; V was cut back by 5 bases and J by 2 bases. The CDR3 has 14 residues. The germline V gene encodes CDR1 SGHNT and CDR2 YYREEE (reference sequence). The CDR3, as DNA: TGTGCCAGCAGTCCGACAGGGCCCAAAAACATTCAGTACTTC. This translates into CASSPTGPKNIQYF.

This clone was observed once. The J gene is TRBJ2-7, the V gene TRBV24-1; 11 nucleotides align to TRBD2. The CDR3 is 17 residues long. Germline lookup yields CDR1 KGHDR and CDR2 SFDVKD. With V trimmed by 5 bases and J by 4 bases, 12 bases remained unmatched. In DNA form, the CDR3 reads TGTGCCACCAGTGGGCCTCCCCTAGCGGGGGGTCCTTACGAGCAGTACTTC. Residues: CATSGPPLAGGPYEQYF.

J is TRBJ2-1 and V is TRBV5-1; 11 bases line up with TRBD1. Germline loops: CDR1 SGHRS, CDR2 YFSETQ. Trimming removed 5 bases from V and 6 bases from J; junction bases left unmatched: 10. The CDR3 loop spans 16 amino acids. CDR3 amino acids: CASSQGQGGEINEQFF. The CDR3 nucleotides read TGCGCCAGCAGTCAGGGACAGGGGGGCGAAATCAATGAGCAGTTCTTC.

About this clone: At the DNA level, this CDR3 is encoded by other sequences in the same sample as well. This chain connects TRBV19 to TRBJ1-1; 8 nucleotides align to TRBD1. V lost 6 bases and J lost 0; bases outside the gene matches: 6. The CDR3 has 15 amino acids. The V gene's germline CDR1 is LNHDA and CDR2 SQIVND (reference sequence). Here the CDR3 DNA reads TGTGCCAGTAGCCCCAGGACAGGGTTGAACACTGAAGCTTTCTTT. This codes for CASSPRTGLNTEAFF.